Listed here are 21 T cell receptor beta chains from one sample, sequenced in a study of T cells after yellow fever vaccination. TCRdb processed the 5' RACE reads anew with MiXCR; each CDR3 protein has one entry. The sample has hundreds of thousands of distinct CDR3 sequences; roughly an eighth are singletons. The material was PBMCs, obtained on the day of the yellow fever booster vaccination. These receptor sequences come from a young man who received the YFV17D yellow fever vaccine.

The chain uses TRBV5-1 and TRBJ1-6; 10 bases line up with TRBD1. The germline gives CDR1 SGHRS, CDR2 YFSETQ. V gave up 4 bases and J gave up 7 bases; unmatched junction bases: 5. The CDR3 has 15 residues. The CDR3 nucleotides are TGCGCCAGCAGCGAATGGGGACAGGGGAATTCACCCCTCCACTTT. Encoded protein: CASSEWGQGNSPLHF.

The chain employs TRBV3-1 and TRBJ2-7; D is possibly TRBD2 (6 bases). Per germline, CDR1 LGHDT and CDR2 YNNKEL (reference sequence). Trimming removed 1 base at V and 1 base at J, with 11 bases between. The CDR3 is 15 amino acids. This CDR3 reads CASSQGGVSSYEQYF. The CDR3 coding sequence is TGTGCCAGCAGCCAAGGCGGGGTGTCTTCCTACGAGCAGTACTTC.

J is TRBJ2-3 and V is TRBV5-1; D possibly corresponds to TRBD1 (6 bases). Between the trimmed V and J ends, which lost 3 bases and 0 bases, there was a span of 11 bases. Germline V gene sequence: CDR1 SGHRS, CDR2 YFSETQ. The CDR3 is 15 residues long. The CDR3 bases are TGCGCCAGCAGCTCACAACAGGGTAGCACAGATACGCAGTATTTT. Its protein product is CASSSQQGSTDTQYF.

V and J are TRBV20-1 and TRBJ2-2, with TRBD2 matching over 11 bases. The CDR3 covers 15 residues. Looked up from germline, CDR1 is DFQATT and CDR2 is SNEGSKA (reference sequence). J was trimmed by 4 bases and V by 5 bases; bases with no gene match: 6. The CDR3 DNA sequence: TGCAGTGCTCCCGGGACTAGCGGACTCACCGGGGAGCTGTTTTTT. Protein product: CSAPGTSGLTGELFF.

The chain carries TRBV5-1 and TRBJ1-1; TRBD1 is a possible D gene (5 bases). Germline V CDR1 and CDR2: SGHRS, YFSETQ. The CDR3 sequence is 13 residues long. The germline V and J ends were trimmed by 3 bases and 7 bases, with 13 bases remaining between them. Written as DNA, the CDR3 is TGCGCCAGCAGCTCCACAGGTGGAGGTGAAGCTTTCTTT. This translates into CASSSTGGGEAFF.

This clonotype has only a few counts. The rearrangement uses TRBV10-2 and TRBJ2-3, with no clear D. V lost 0 bases, J lost 2 bases, and 3 bases lay in between. The CDR3 spans 13 residues. Germline V gives CDR1 WSHSY, CDR2 SAAADI. CDR3 residues: CASSESYTDTQYF. The CDR3, as DNA: TGCGCCAGCAGTGAGTCCTACACAGATACGCAGTATTTT.

The sample holds a few counts of this clonotype. The chain has TRBV11-2 and TRBJ2-1; 11 nucleotides match TRBD2. V shed 5 bases and J 0 bases; nucleotides not matched to a gene: 6. Germline CDR1 and CDR2: SGHAT and FQNNGV. The CDR3 loop spans 17 amino acids. The CDR3, as DNA: TGTGCCAGCAGCCTCACTAGCGGGAGATTCTCCTACAATGAGCAGTTCTTC. Protein product: CASSLTSGRFSYNEQFF.

The genes are TRBV4-3 and TRBJ2-2, with D hard to call. Trimming pared 3 bases from V and 0 bases from J, leaving 8 bases between. Germline lookup yields CDR1 LGHNA and CDR2 YSLEER. The CDR3 spans 15 residues. This CDR3 is CASSHTQTNTGELFF. CDR3 sequence (DNA): TGCGCCAGCAGCCACACACAGACGAACACCGGGGAGCTGTTTTTT.

This clonotype was counted a few times. The chain couples TRBV7-6 to TRBJ2-3; D gene uncertain. Germline-derived CDR1 and CDR2 are SGHVS and FNYEAQ. CDR3 size: 13 residues. V was shortened by 4 bases and J by 6 bases, with 11 bases between the two germline ends. The CDR3 DNA reads as TGTGCCAGCAGCTCCCACCGGGTGGATACGCAGTATTTT. It codes for CASSSHRVDTQYF.

This clonotype was counted a few times. This rearrangement joins TRBV20-1 to TRBJ2-4, with D unresolved. Germline lookup yields CDR1 DFQATT and CDR2 SNEGSKA (reference sequence). The ends were cut back, 0 bases at V and 9 bases at J, with 9 bases in the middle. The CDR3 is 12 amino acids. CDR3 in amino acids: CSARDRKGIQYF. Written as DNA, the CDR3 is TGCAGTGCTAGAGATCGAAAAGGCATTCAGTACTTC.

The chain couples TRBV12-5 to TRBJ2-1; D gene ambiguous. Trimming shortened V by 2 bases and J by 8 bases, and 13 bases separated the two germline ends. Germline CDR1 LGHNT, CDR2 FRNRAP. The length of the CDR3 is 14 residues. CDR3 sequence (DNA): TGTGCTAGTGGTTTGCCGGGTCTTGTGCATGAGCAGTTCTTC. Translated, it gives CASGLPGLVHEQFF.

The rearrangement links TRBV7-8 to TRBJ1-5; tentatively, D is TRBD1 (5 bases). In germline, CDR1 is SGHVS, CDR2 FQNEAQ. The CDR3 contains 17 residues. V lost 3 bases and J 0 bases, leaving 15 bases between the germline ends. The CDR3 spells CASSLARDAYSNQPQHF. The CDR3, as DNA: TGTGCCAGCAGCTTGGCCAGGGACGCCTATAGCAATCAGCCCCAGCATTTT.

This clonotype was recorded a few times. The chain has TRBV7-9 and TRBJ2-3, with 7 positions matching TRBD2. V shed 2 bases and J 5 bases; nucleotides not matched to a gene: 13. Germline V gives CDR1 SEHNR, CDR2 FQNEAQ (reference sequence). The CDR3 spans 17 residues. The CDR3 reads CASSLIKSGNVGDTQYF. CDR3 bases: TGTGCCAGCAGCTTAATTAAGAGCGGGAACGTTGGAGATACGCAGTATTTT.

At least ten counts were recorded for this clonotype. This chain uses TRBV24-1 with TRBJ2-7; the match to TRBD2 covers 8 bases. Germline CDR1 reads KGHDR; CDR2 reads SFDVKD. CDR3 size: 17 residues. Trimming cost V 4 bases and J 0 bases; bases outside gene matches: 10. CDR3 amino acids: CATSEGDGRVYSYEQYF. DNA of the CDR3: TGTGCCACCAGTGAAGGCGACGGGAGGGTTTACTCCTACGAGCAGTACTTC.

This clonotype showed up just a few times. The genes are TRBV5-1 and TRBJ2-1; TRBD2 matches at 14 bases. The V gene's germline CDR1 is SGHRS and CDR2 YFSETQ. This CDR3 region has 16 residues. V lost 3 bases and J lost 7; bases outside the gene matches: 6. The CDR3, as DNA: TGCGCCAGCAGCTCTGGGACTAGCGGGGGAAAGAATGAGCAGTTCTTC. Translated: CASSSGTSGGKNEQFF.

The rearrangement joins TRBV7-2 to TRBJ1-1; 7 positions agree with TRBD1. J lost 5 bases, V lost 7 bases, and 13 bases had no gene match. CDR1 SGHTA and CDR2 FQGNSA come from the germline V gene. CDR3 size: 15 residues. The CDR3 DNA is TGTGCCAGCACCTTTTCCGGGACAGCTTCGACTGAAGCTTTCTTT. This sequence encodes CASTFSGTASTEAFF. The complete variable domain, with remaining parts taken from reference TRBV7-2 and TRBJ1-1, reads GAGVSQSPSNKVTEKGKDVELRCDPISGHTALYWYRQSLGQGLEFLIYFQGNSAPDKSGLPSDRFSAERTGGSVSTLTIQRTQQEDSAVYLCASTFSGTASTEAFFGQGTRLTVV.

This clonotype was detected ten times or more. The V and J genes are TRBV7-2 and TRBJ2-5; maybe TRBD1 (5 bases). The CDR3 consists of 12 residues. Germline CDR1 reads SGHTA; CDR2 reads FQGNSA. With 5 bases removed from V and 4 bases from J, the gap between germline ends came to 8 bases. This CDR3 reads CASSPRAETQYF. Here the CDR3 DNA reads TGTGCCAGCAGCCCCAGGGCAGAGACCCAGTACTTC.

This chain links TRBV7-2 with TRBJ1-2; 12 nucleotides match TRBD1. CDR1 and CDR2 from the germline V gene are SGHTA and FQGNSA. The CDR3 covers 16 residues. J lost 6 bases, V lost 4 bases, and 9 bases had no gene match. CDR3 sequence reads: CASSSYPGTGGNGYTF. CDR3 coding DNA: TGTGCCAGCAGCTCCTATCCCGGGACAGGGGGCAATGGCTACACCTTC.

The chain recombines TRBV5-1 with TRBJ2-3, with TRBD2 matching 13 bases. This CDR3 is 15 amino acids long. V gave up 9 bases and J gave up 0 bases; unmatched junction bases: 4. Germline V gene sequence: CDR1 SGHRS, CDR2 YFSETQ. CDR3 nucleotides: TGCGCCACCAGGACTAGCGGGAGTAGCACAGATACGCAGTATTTT. It codes for CATRTSGSSTDTQYF.

This clonotype was found many times. One end of the junction is discordant with germline, which a read error may explain. The chain has TRBV29-1 and TRBJ1-2; no clear D gene. Germline lookup yields CDR1 SQVTM and CDR2 ANQGSEA. This CDR3 spans 11 amino acids. CDR3 DNA sequence: TGCAGCGTTGAAGATCTTTGGGCGGTCCTCTTC. Its translation: CSVEDLWAVLF. Filled out from reference TRBV29-1 and TRBJ1-2, the complete variable domain reads SAVISQKPSRDICQRGTSLTIQCQVDSQVTMMFWYRQQPGQSLTLIATANQGSEATYESGFVIDKFPISRPNLTFSTLTVSNMSPEDSSIYLCSVEDLWAVLFGSGTRLTVV.

This chain's CDR3 is CSASQGASSYNEQFF. The CDR3 coding sequence is TGCAGTGCAAGTCAGGGGGCCAGCTCCTACAATGAGCAGTTCTTC. The V and J genes are TRBV20-1 and TRBJ2-1; 8 bases align to TRBD1. CDR1 is DFQATT, CDR2 SNEGSKA, per germline (reference sequence). Unmatched junction bases numbered 7, after V lost 6 bases and J lost 0 bases. CDR3 length: 15 amino acids.